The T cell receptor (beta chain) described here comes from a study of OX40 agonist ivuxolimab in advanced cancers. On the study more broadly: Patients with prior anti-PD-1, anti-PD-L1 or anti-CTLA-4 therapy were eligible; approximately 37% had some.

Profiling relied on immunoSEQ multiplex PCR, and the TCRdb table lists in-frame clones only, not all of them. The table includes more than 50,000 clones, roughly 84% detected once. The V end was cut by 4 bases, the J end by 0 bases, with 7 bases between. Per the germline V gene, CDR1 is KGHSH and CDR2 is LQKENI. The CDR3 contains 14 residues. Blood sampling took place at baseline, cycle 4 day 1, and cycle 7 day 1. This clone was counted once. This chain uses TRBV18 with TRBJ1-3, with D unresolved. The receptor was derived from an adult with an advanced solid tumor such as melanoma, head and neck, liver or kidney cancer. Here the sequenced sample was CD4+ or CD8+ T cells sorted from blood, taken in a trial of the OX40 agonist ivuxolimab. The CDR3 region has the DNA TGTGCCAGCTCACAGCAGAGCTCTGGAAACACCATATATTTT. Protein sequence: CASSQQSSGNTIYF.